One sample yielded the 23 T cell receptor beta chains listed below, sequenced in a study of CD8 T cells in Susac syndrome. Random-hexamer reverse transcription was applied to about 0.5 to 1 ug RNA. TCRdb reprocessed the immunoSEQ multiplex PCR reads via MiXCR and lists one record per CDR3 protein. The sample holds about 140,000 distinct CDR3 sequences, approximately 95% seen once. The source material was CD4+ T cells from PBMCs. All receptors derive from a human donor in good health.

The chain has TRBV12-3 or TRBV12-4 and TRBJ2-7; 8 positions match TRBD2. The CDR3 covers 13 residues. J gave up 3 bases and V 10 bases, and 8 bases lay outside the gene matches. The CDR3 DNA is TGTGCCACCGGTGCTAGCGGGTTCTACGAGCAGTACTTC. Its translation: CATGASGFYEQYF.

The CDR3 loop is CSGGRTAYEQYF. CDR3 DNA: TGCAGCGGGGGAAGAACGGCCTACGAGCAGTACTTC. The gene calls are TRBV29-1 and TRBJ2-7; the D is unclear. Trimming pared 7 bases from V and 2 bases from J, leaving 12 bases between. The V gene's germline CDR1 is SQVTM and CDR2 ANQGSEA. The CDR3 has 12 amino acids.

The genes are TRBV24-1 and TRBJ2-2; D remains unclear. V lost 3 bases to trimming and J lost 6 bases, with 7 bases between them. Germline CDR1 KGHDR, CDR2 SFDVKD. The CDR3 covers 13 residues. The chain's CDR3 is CATSDPDAGELFF. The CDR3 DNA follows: TGTGCCACCAGTGATCCGGACGCCGGGGAGCTGTTTTTT.

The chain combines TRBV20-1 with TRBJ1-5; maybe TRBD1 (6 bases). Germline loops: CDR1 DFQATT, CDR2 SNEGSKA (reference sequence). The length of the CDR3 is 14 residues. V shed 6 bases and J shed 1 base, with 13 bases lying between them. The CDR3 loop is CSAVKTGSNQPQHF. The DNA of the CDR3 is TGCAGTGCAGTGAAGACAGGAAGCAATCAGCCCCAGCATTTT.

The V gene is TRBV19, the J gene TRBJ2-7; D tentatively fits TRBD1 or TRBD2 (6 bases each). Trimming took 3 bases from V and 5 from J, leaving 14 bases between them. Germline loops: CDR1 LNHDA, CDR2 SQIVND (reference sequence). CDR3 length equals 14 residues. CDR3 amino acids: CASSIRGPGNEQYF. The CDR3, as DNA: TGTGCCAGTAGTATTCGGGGGCCAGGGAACGAGCAGTACTTC.

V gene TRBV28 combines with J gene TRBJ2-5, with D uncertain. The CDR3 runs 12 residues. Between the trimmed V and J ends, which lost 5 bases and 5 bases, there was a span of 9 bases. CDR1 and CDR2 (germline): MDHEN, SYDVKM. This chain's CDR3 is CASSTFVETQYF. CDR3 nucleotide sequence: TGTGCCAGCAGTACCTTCGTTGAGACCCAGTACTTC.

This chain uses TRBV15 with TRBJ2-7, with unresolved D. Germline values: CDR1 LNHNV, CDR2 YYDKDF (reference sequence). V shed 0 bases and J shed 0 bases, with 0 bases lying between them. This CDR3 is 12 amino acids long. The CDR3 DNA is TGTGCCACCAGCAGAGACTCCTACGAGCAGTACTTC. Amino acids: CATSRDSYEQYF. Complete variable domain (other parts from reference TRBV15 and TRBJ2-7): DAMVIQNPRYQVTQFGKPVTLSCSQTLNHNVMYWYQQKSSQAPKLLFHYYDKDFNNEADTPDNFQSRRPNTSFCFLDIRSPGLGDTAMYLCATSRDSYEQYFGPGTRLTVT.

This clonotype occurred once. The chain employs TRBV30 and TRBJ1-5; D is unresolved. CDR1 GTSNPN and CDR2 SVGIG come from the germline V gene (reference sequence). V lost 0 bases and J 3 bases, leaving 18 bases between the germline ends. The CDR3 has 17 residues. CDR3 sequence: CAWSVSIGNPTNQPQHF. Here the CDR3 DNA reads TGTGCCTGGAGTGTCTCCATAGGGAATCCTACCAATCAGCCCCAGCATTTT.

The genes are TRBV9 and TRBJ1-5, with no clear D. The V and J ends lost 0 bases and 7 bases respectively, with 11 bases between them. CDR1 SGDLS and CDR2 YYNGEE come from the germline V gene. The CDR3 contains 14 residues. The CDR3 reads CASSVDQVGQPQHF. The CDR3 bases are TGTGCCAGCAGCGTAGATCAGGTAGGGCAGCCCCAGCATTTT.

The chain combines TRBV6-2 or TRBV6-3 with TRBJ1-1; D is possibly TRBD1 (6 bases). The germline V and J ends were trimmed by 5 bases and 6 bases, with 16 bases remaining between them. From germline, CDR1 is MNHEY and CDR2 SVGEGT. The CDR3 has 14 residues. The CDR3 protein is CASSTQGFPPEAFF. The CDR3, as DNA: TGTGCCAGCAGTACACAGGGATTCCCTCCTGAAGCTTTCTTT.

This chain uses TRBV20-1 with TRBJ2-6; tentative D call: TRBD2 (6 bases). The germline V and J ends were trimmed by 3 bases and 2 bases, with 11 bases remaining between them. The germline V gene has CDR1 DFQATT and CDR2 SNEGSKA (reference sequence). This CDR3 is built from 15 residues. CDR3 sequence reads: CSASGSSAGANVLTF. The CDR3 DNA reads TGCAGTGCTAGTGGTTCTAGCGCTGGGGCCAACGTCCTGACTTTC.

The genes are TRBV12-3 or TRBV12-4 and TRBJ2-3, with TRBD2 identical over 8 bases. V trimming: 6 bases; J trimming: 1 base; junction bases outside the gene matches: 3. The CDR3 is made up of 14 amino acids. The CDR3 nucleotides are TGTGCCAGCAGCATTAGCGGGGGCACAGATACGCAGTATTTT. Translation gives CASSISGGTDTQYF.

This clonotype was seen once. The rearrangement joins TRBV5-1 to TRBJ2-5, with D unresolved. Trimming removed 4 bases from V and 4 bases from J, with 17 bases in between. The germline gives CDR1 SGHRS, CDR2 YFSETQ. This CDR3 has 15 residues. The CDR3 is CASSLSLGSPETQYF. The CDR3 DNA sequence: TGCGCCAGCAGCCTCTCGCTAGGTAGCCCAGAGACCCAGTACTTC.

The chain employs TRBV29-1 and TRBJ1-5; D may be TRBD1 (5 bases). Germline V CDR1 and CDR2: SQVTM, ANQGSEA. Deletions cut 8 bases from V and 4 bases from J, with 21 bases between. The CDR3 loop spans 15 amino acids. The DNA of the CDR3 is TGCAGCCCGCGGGGTGGTGGGGCGATTAATCAGCCCCAGCATTTT. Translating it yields CSPRGGGAINQPQHF.

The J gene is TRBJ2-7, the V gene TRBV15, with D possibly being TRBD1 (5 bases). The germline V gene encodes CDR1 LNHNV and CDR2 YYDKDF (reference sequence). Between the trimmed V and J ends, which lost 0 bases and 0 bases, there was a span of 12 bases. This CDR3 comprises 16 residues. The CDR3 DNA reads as TGTGCCACCAGCAGAGATAGAGCCGACAGCTCCTACGAGCAGTACTTC. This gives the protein CATSRDRADSSYEQYF.

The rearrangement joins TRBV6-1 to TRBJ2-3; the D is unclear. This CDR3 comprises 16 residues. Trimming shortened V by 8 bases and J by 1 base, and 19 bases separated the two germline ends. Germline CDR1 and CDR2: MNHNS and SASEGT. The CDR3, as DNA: TGTGCCAGCGGACCCACAGAGGCGATTGGCACAGATACGCAGTATTTT. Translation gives CASGPTEAIGTDTQYF.

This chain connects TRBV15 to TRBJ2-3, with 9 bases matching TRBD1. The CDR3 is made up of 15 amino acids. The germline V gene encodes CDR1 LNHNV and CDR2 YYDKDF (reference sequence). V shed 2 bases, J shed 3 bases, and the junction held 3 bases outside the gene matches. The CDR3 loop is CATSRYDRGTDTQYF. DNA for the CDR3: TGTGCCACCAGCAGATATGACAGGGGGACAGATACGCAGTATTTT.

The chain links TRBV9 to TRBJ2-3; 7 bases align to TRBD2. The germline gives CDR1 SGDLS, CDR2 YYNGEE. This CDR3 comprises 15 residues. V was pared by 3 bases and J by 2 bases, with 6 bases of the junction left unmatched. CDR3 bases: TGTGCCAGCAGCGCCCGGGACTACTACACAGATACGCAGTATTTT. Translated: CASSARDYYTDTQYF.

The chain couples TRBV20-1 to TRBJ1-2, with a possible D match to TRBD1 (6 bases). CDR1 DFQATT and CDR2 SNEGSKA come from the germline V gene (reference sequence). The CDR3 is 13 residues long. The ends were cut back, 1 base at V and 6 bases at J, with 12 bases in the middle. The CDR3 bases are TGCAGTGCTAGAGCAGGGGTTACGGATGGCTACACCTTC. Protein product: CSARAGVTDGYTF.

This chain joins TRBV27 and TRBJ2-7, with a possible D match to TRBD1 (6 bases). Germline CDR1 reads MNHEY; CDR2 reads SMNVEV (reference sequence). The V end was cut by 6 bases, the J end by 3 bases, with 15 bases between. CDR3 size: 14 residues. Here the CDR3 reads CASRAQGFGYEQYF. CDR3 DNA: TGTGCCAGCAGGGCACAGGGCTTCGGCTACGAGCAGTACTTC.

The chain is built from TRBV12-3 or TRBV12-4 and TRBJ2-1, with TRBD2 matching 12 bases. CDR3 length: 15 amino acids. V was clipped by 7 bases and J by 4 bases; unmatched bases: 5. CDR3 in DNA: TGTGCCAGCACCCCGACTAGCGGGGGTTACAATGAGCAGTTCTTC. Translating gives CASTPTSGGYNEQFF.

The DNA for the CDR3 is TGCGCCAGCAGCCAAGGGGGCATCCATGAAAAACTGTTTTTT. This codes for CASSQGGIHEKLFF. The V and J genes are TRBV5-1 and TRBJ1-4, with 7 positions matching TRBD1. After removal of 4 bases from V and 6 bases from J, the junction contained 6 bases not matched to a gene. Germline-derived CDR1 and CDR2 are SGHRS and YFSETQ. This CDR3 spans 14 amino acids.

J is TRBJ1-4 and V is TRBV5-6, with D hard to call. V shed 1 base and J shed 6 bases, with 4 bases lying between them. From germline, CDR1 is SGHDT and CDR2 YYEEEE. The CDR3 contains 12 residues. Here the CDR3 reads CASSLRDEKLFF. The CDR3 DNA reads TGTGCCAGCAGCTTGAGGGATGAAAAACTGTTTTTT.